This TCR beta chain derives from a study of T cell responses to AZD1222 COVID-19 vaccine. Study-wide findings and caveats: Spike regions recognized by vaccine-associated CD4 TCRs spanned the protein, led by 160-218 and 743-854. Clonal diversity may have been underestimated in mostly white British donors. In all cases, repertoires were sampled only after the peak T cell response.

With regard to this clone: The target antigen is unknown.

Generated by immunoSEQ multiplex PCR, the TCRdb table keeps only in-frame clones and is missing some. Of under 200,000 clones in the sample, 85% to 95% were seen once. The specimen comprised peripheral blood, sampled on day 0 of AZD1222 vaccination. This TCR was sampled from an adult in good health.

CDR3 DNA: TGCGCCAGCAGCTTGGTAGCCGGCAATCAGCCCCAGCATTTT. Translating gives CASSLVAGNQPQHF. This chain connects TRBV5-1 to TRBJ1-5; D unresolved. The CDR3 has 14 residues. CDR1 is SGHRS and CDR2 is YFSETQ in the germline V gene. The V gene lost 0 bases and the J gene lost 2 bases, with 6 bases spanning the gap.